This T cell receptor (beta chain) was documented in a study of blood T cells in healthy people across ages. Study observations and caveats: Significant beta diversity loss was already apparent by age about 39, declining roughly linearly.

PCR was performed a second time for roughly 6 to 12 cycles using a sample-barcoded 5' primer and a J-beta primer mix. A single record per CDR3 protein comes from TCRdb applying MiXCR to the 5' RACE reads. The sample has about 1.4 million distinct CDR3 sequences; almost 60% are singletons. In regard to this clonotype: Its antigen is not identified.

Germline values: CDR1 SNHLY, CDR2 FYNNEI. The CDR3 runs 13 residues. Trimming stripped 7 bases from V and 6 bases from J, with 12 bases between. Specimen: blood. The receptor comes from a man between 18 and 29 years old in good health. The rearrangement links TRBV2 to TRBJ1-4, with D unresolved. The CDR3 bases are TGTGCCAGCAACAGTCAGCCCGATGAAAAACTGTTTTTT. Amino acids: CASNSQPDEKLFF. Filled out from reference TRBV2 and TRBJ1-4, the complete variable domain reads EPEVTQTPSHQVTQMGQEVILRCVPISNHLYFYWYRQILGQKVEFLVSFYNNEISEKSEIFDDQFSVERPDGSNFTLKIRSTKLEDSAMYFCASNSQPDEKLFFGSGTQLSVL.